This TCR beta chain was profiled in a study of T cell repertoires in MIS-A myocarditis (dated by TCRdb to between 2021 and 2024). The QIAamp DNA FFPE kit was used to extract genomic DNA from formalin-fixed paraffin-embedded autopsy tissue. This clone was detected only once. Its specific antigen is unknown. No per-base quality is available; no much larger clone lies one base away. According to the germline V gene, CDR1 reads ENHRY and CDR2 reads SYGVKD. The CDR3 measures 14 amino acids from cysteine to phenylalanine. Only the CDR3 DNA is retained, 42 bases long and in frame from the first base. Trimming removed 10 bases from V and 8 bases from J; the gene matches leave 8 bases unexplained. TCRbeta CDR3 regions were amplified with the immunoSEQ bias-controlled multiplex PCR and sequenced at high throughput. On the study's bioinformatics: CDR3 sequences were collapsed and filtered with the immunoSEQ vendor pipeline, and the abundance and frequency of each unique TCRbeta CDR3 were thereby quantified. Dominant CDR3 amino acid sequences were clustered with SARS-CoV-2-specific ImmuneCODE TCRbeta sequences by CD-HIT at a 90% global sequence identity threshold. Clones with frequencies of 0.1 to 1 were classed as hyperexpanded, and 0.01 to 0.1 as large. The CDR3 amino acid sequences and the V and J gene assignments of the dominant clones were confirmed with MiXCR. The R stringdist package was used to compute Levenshtein distances between the patient clonotypes and the ImmuneCODE hits. Held by TCRdb, this immuneACCESS table contains in-frame sequences only and omits some clones. Under half of the omission traces to an unresolved V gene where checked; the cause of the rest is unknown. V and J calls and clone size follow that table, whereas D and trimming were derived from the DNA. A total of about 11,000 clones appear in this sample, around 83% of them only once. The ten largest clones represent around 30% of the sample.

This clonotype was obtained from a man younger than 35 with fulminant myocarditis from multisystem inflammatory syndrome in adults (MIS-A) after COVID-19. The sequencing input was right ventricle heart tissue obtained at autopsy. The cell subset or site label of this sample denotes: cardiac tissue sample (left or right ventricle, interventricular septum, or pericardium). This chain is built from TRBV10-3 and TRBJ2-3; 14 junctional bases match TRBD2. The encoded CDR3 is CATMTSGGVATQYF. In nucleotide form, the sequence is TGTGCCACTATGACTAGCGGGGGGGTAGCTACGCAGTATTTT.